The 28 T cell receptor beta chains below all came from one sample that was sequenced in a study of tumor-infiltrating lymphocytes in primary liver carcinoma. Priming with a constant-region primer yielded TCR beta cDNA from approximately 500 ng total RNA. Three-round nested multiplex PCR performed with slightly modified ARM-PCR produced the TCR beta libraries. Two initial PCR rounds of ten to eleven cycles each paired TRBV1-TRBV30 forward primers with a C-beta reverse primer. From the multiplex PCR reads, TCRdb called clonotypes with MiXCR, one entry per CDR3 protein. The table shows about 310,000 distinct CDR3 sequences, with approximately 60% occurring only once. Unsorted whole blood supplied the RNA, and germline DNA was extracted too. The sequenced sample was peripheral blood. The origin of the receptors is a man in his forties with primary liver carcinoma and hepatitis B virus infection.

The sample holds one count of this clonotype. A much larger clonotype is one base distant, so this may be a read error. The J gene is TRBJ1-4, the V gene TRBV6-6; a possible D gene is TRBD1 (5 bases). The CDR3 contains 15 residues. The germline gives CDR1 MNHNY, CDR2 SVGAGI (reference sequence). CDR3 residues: CAGSARGSTNEKLFF. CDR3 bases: TGTGCCGGCAGCGCGAGGGGATCAACTAATGAAAAACTGTTTTTT.

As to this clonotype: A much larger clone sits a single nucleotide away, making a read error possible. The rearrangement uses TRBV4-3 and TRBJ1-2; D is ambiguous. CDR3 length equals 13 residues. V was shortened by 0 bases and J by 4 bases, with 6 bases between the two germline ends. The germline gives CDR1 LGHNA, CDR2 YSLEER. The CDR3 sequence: CASSQDRTYGYTF. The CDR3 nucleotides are TGCGCCAGCAGCCAAGATCGGACCTATGGCTACACCTTC.

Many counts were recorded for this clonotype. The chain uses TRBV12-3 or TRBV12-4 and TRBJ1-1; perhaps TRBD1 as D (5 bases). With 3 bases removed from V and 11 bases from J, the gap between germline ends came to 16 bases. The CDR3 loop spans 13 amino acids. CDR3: CASSFQGFEVAFF. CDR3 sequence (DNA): TGTGCCAGCAGTTTTCAGGGCTTCGAGGTCGCTTTCTTT.

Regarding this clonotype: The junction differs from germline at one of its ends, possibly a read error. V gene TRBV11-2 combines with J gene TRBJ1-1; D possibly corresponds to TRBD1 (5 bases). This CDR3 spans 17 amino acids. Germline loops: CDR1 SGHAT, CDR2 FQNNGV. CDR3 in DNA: TGTACCAGCAGCTTAGTGGGGGTCGGCAGTTTGAACACTGAAGCTTTCTTT. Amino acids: CTSSLVGVGSLNTEAFF.

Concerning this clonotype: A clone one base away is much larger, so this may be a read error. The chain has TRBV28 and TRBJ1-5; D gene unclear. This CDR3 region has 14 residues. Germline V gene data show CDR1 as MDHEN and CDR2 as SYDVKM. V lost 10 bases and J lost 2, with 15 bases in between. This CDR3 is CANNLGDGNQPQHF. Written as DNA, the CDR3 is TGTGCCAACAACCTCGGCGACGGCAATCAGCCCCAGCATTTT.

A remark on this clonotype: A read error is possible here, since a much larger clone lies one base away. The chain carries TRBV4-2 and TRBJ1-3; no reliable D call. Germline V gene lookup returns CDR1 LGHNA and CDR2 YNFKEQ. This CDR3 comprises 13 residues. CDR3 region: CASSQDPFFTMYF. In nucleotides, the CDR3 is TGTGCCAGCAGCCAAGATCCCTTCTTCACCATGTATTTT.

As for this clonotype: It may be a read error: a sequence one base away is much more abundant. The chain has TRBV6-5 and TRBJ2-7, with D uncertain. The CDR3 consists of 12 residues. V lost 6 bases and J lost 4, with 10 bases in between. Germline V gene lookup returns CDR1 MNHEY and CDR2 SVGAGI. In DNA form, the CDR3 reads TGTGCCAGCAGGGGCAGGATATACGAGCAGTACTTC. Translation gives CASRGRIYEQYF.

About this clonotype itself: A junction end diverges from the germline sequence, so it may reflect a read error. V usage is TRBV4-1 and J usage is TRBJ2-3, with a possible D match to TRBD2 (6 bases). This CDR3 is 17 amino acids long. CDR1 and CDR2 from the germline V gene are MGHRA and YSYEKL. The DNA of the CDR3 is TGCGCCTGCAGCCAAGGATGGGACTGGCCGAGCACAGATACGCAGTATTTT. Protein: CACSQGWDWPSTDTQYF.

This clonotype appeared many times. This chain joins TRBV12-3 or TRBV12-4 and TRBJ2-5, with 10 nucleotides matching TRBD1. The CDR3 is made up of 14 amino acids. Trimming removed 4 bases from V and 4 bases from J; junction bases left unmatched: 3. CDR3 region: CASSSGTGVETQYF. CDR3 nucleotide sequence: TGTGCCAGCAGTTCTGGGACAGGGGTAGAGACCCAGTACTTC.

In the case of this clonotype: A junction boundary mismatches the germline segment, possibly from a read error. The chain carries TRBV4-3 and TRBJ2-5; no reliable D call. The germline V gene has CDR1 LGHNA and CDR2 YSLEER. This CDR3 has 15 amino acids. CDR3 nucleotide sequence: TGTGCCAGCAGCCAAGACCACGGTCCCCAAGAGACCCACTACTTC. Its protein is CASSQDHGPQETHYF.

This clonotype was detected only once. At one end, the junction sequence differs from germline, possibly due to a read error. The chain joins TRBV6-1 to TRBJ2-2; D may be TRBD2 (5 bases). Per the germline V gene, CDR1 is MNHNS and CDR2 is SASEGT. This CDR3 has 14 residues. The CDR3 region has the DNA TGTGCCAGCAGTGAAGATGGCCCGCCCGGGGAGCTATTTTTT. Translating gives CASSEDGPPGELFF.

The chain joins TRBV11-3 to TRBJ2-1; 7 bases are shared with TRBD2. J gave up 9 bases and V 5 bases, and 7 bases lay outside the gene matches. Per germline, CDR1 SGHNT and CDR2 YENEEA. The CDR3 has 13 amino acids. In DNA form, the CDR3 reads TGTGCCAGCAGCAGGACTAGGATCGGTGAGCAGTTCTTC. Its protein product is CASSRTRIGEQFF.

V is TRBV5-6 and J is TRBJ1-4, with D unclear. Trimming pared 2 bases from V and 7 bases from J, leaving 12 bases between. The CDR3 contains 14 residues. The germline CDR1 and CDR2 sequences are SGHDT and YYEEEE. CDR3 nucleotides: TGTGCCAGCAGCTTTGGCACGCCGGGTGAAAAACTGTTTTTT. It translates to CASSFGTPGEKLFF. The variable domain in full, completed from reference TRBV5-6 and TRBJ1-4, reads DAGVTQSPTHLIKTRGQQVTLRCSPKSGHDTVSWYQQALGQGPQFIFQYYEEEERQRGNFPDRFSGHQFPNYSSELNVNALLLGDSALYLCASSFGTPGEKLFFGSGTQLSVL.

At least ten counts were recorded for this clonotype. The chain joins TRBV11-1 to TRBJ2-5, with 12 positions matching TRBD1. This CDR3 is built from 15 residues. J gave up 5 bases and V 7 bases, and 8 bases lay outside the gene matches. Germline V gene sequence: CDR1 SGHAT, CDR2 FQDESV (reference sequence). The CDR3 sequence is CASTRDRGLFETQYF. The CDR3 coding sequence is TGTGCCAGCACCCGGGACAGGGGGCTTTTTGAGACCCAGTACTTC.

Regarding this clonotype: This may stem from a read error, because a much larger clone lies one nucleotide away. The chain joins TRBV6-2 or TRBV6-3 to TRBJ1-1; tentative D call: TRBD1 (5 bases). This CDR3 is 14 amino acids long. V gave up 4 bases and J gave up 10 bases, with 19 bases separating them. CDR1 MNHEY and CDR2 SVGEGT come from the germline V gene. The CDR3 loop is CASSFQGSVPVAFF. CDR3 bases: TGTGCCAGCAGTTTTCAGGGCAGTGTCCCTGTAGCTTTCTTT.

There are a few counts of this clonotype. The CDR3 coding sequence is TGTGCCAGCAGCCCCGGACTAGCGGGAGATGACATTCAGTACTTC. Its translation: CASSPGLAGDDIQYF. This chain connects TRBV14 to TRBJ2-4; 13 nucleotides align to TRBD2. From germline, CDR1 is SGHDN and CDR2 FVKESK. The J segment lost 8 bases and the V segment lost 4 bases, leaving 5 bases of the junction unmatched. This CDR3 is built from 15 residues.

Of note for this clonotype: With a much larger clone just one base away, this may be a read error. The CDR3 DNA reads TGCGCCAGCAGCCAAGATGTTATTAGGGGGCTGCATACCGGGGAGCTGTCTTTT. It is translated as CASSQDVIRGLHTGELSF. The chain carries TRBV4-3 and TRBJ2-2, with TRBD1 matching over 7 bases. This CDR3 has 18 residues. The V gene's germline CDR1 is LGHNA and CDR2 YSLEER.

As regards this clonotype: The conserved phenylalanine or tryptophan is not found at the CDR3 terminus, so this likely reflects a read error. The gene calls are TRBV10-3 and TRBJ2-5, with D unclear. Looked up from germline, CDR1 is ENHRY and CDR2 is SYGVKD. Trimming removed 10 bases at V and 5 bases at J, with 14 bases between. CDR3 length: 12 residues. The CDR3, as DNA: TGTGCCACCGGTACAGAAAAGGAGACCCAGTACTCC. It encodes CATGTEKETQYS.

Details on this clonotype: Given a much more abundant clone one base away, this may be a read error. The CDR3 spells CATVEDSIQPQHF. In DNA form, the CDR3 reads TGTGCTACAGTCGAAGATAGCATTCAGCCCCAGCATTTT. The V call is TRBV10-3, the J call TRBJ1-5; D gene ambiguous. Germline V lookup: CDR1 ENHRY, CDR2 SYGVKD. The CDR3 totals 13 residues.

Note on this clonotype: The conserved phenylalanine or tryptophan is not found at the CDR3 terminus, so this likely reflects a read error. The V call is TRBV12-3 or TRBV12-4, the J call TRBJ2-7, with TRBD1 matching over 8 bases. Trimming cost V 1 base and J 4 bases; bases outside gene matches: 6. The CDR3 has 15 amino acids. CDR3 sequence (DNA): TGTGCCAGCAGTTTAGTAGGGACAGGTCTGTACGAGCAGTACTTG. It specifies CASSLVGTGLYEQYL.

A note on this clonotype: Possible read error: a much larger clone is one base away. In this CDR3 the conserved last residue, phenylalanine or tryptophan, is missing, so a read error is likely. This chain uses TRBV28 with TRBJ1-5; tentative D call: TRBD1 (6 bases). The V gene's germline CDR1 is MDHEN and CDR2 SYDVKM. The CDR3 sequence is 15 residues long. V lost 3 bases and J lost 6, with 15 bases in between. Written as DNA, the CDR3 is TGTGCCAGCAGTTTCCCCGGACAGCTCGGTCAGCCCCAGCATATT. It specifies CASSFPGQLGQPQHI.

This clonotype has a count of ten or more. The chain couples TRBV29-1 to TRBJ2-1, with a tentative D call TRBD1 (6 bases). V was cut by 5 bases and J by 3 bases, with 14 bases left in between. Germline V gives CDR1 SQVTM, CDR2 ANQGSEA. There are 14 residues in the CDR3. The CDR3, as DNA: TGCAGCGTTAATACAGGGAATGACTACAATGAGCAGTTCTTC. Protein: CSVNTGNDYNEQFF.

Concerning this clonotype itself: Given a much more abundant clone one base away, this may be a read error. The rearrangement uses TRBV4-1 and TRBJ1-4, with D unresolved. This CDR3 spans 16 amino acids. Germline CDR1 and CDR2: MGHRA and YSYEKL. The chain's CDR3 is CAGSQGFGATNEKLFF. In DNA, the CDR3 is TGCGCCGGCAGCCAAGGGTTCGGAGCAACTAATGAAAAACTGTTTTTT.

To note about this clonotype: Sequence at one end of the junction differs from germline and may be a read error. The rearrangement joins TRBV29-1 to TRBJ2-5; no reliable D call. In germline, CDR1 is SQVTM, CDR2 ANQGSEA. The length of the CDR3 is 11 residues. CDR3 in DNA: TGCAGCGTGAGGCCGATAGAGACTCAGTACTTC. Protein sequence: CSVRPIETQYF. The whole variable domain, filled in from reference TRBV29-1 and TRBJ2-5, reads SAVISQKPSRDICQRGTSLTIQCQVDSQVTMMFWYRQQPGQSLTLIATANQGSEATYESGFVIDKFPISRPNLTFSTLTVSNMSPEDSSIYLCSVRPIETQYFGPGTRLLVL.

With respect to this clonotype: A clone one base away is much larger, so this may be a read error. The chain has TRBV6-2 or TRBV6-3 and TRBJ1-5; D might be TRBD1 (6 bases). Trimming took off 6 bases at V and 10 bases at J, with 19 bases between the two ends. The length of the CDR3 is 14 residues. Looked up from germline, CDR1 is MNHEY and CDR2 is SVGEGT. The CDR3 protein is CASRSGTLVGPQHF. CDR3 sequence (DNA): TGTGCCAGCAGAAGTGGGACACTGGTTGGTCCCCAGCATTTT.

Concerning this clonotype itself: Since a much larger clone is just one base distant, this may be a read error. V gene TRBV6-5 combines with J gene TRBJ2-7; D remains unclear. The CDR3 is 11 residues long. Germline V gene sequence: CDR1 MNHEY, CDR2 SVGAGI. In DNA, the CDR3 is TGTGCCAGCAATTATAACGGAGTCCGCCTCTTC. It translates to CASNYNGVRLF.

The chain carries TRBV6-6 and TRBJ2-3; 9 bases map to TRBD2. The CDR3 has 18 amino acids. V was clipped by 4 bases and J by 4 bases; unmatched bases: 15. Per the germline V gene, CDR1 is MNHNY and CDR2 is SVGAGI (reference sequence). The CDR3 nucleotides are TGTGCCAGCAGTTCCGGGACTAGCAGGAGGGTGGGGGCAGATACGCAGTATTTT. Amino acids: CASSSGTSRRVGADTQYF.

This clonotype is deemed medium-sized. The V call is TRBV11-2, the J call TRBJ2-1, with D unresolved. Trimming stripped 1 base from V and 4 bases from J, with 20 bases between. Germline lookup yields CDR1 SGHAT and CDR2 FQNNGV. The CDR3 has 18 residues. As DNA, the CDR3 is TGTGCCAGCAGCTTAGGGGTACGGCGGTGGAACGGGTACAATGAGCAGTTCTTC. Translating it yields CASSLGVRRWNGYNEQFF.